The following is a T cell receptor beta chain sequence with its context. Study processing details: For nucleated cells, counts were estimated from reference gene primer amplification. Libraries were prepared by immunoSEQ multiplex PCR; TCRdb keeps only in-frame clonotypes and omits some of them. V, J and clone size derive from that table, while D and trimming were established from the DNA sequence. The sample has approximately 230,000 clones, approximately 80% seen once. The V segment lost 6 bases and the J segment 3 bases; nucleotides outside the gene matches: 4. The CDR3 is made up of 14 amino acids. The germline V gene has CDR1 SGHRS and CDR2 YFSETQ. Participants were placed into cohorts based on the clinical history they reported. The data belong to a study of blood T cell repertoires in COVID-19.

Sequencing was performed on PBMCs or T cells enriched from blood (not recorded which). This sequence joins TRBV5-1 and TRBJ1-4; 8 bases are shared with TRBD1. This clonotype was sampled from a man between 40 and 49 years old who had recovered from COVID-19. CDR3 in DNA: TGCGCCAGCACCCGGACAGGGTCTAATGAAAAACTGTTTTTT. It is translated as CASTRTGSNEKLFF.